A single T cell receptor beta chain is shown here with its context. With no count recorded, this clonotype is classed as large (0.1 to 1%) from frequency. The antigen it recognizes is unknown. This specimen belongs to a study of diagnostic markers for celiac disease (dated by TCRdb to 2020 to 2021). Reads for this sample came from an Illumina MiSeq. Following TCRdb reprocessing, every CDR3 protein sequence forms one entry, and DNA is not provided. This sample's table has entries for 1,400 or so distinct CDR3 sequences. The leading ten clones occupy roughly 13% of the sample. There are 13 amino acids in the CDR3, from cysteine to phenylalanine inclusive. The protein alone is recorded here.

This TCR was sampled from a human donor. This table probably holds off-target reads from a library built for another chain. Sample: either unsorted cells or a sorted T cell fraction (not recorded which). The chain is encoded by TRBV12-3 or TRBV12-4 joined to TRBJ2-7. Here the CDR3 is given as CASSLLISYEQYF.